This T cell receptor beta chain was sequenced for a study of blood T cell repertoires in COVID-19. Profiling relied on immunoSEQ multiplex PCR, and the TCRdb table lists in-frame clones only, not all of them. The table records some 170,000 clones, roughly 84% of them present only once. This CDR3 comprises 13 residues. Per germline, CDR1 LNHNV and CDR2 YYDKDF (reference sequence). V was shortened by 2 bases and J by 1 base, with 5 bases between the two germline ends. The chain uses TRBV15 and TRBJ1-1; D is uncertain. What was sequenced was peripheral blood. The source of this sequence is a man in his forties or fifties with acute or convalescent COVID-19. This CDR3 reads CATSRQENTEAFF. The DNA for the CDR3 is TGTGCCACCAGCAGACAGGAGAACACTGAAGCTTTCTTT.